This T cell receptor (beta chain) was identified during a study of blood T cell repertoires in COVID-19. Study background: Spain, Italy and the United States supplied samples that represented acute and convalescent COVID-19. Sources were T cells, B-cell-depleted T cells, or PBMCs; the material itself was cDNA or gDNA.

Trimming took 10 bases from V and 2 from J; bases not matched to a gene: 6. This CDR3 region has 13 residues. The germline gives CDR1 ENHRY, CDR2 SYGVKD. Methods used by the authors: Reference gene primer amplification yielded estimated nucleated cell counts. Libraries were prepared by immunoSEQ multiplex PCR; TCRdb keeps only in-frame clonotypes and omits some of them. That table furnishes V, J and clone size, whereas the DNA furnished D and trimming. The sample consists of 95,000 to 150,000 clones, around 80% of them appearing once. The sample was peripheral blood. This sequence originates from a woman aged 80 or over with acute or convalescent COVID-19. The chain couples TRBV10-3 to TRBJ2-5; 8 nucleotides line up with TRBD1. The DNA for the CDR3 is TGTGCCACCACGGGACAGGCACAAGAGACCCAGTACTTC. Encoded protein: CATTGQAQETQYF.